The 10 T cell receptor beta chains below all came from one sample that was sequenced in a study of T cell clonality in common variable immunodeficiency. Assay used: immunoSEQ multiplex PCR; TCRdb lists only in-frame clones, some missing. Singletons are absent from the sample, which has 50,000 to 65,000 clones. Material: peripheral blood mononuclear cells. These TCRs come from a person aged 18 to 75 in good health.

This clone was seen at least ten times. The CDR3: CASSQDAVLSRDEQFF. CDR3 DNA (partial): TGCGCCAGCAGCCAAGACGCGGTCCTCTCCCGGGATGAG. This chain links TRBV4-1 with TRBJ2-1, with D uncertain. The read ends 3 residues shy of where the CDR3 ends; the end is completed using the germline J gene. The CDR3 spans 16 residues. Trimming cost V 0 bases and J 8 bases, with 17 bases left between them. Germline CDR1 MGHRA, CDR2 YSYEKL.

This clone was observed many times. The missing CDR3 end, 3 residues past where the read stops, is filled in from the germline J gene. This chain links TRBV15 with TRBJ2-7; 9 bases line up with TRBD1. After removal of 2 bases from V and 3 bases from J, the junction contained 5 bases not matched to a gene. From germline, CDR1 is LNHNV and CDR2 YYDKDF (reference sequence). The CDR3 extends over 15 amino acids. The sequenced part of the CDR3 DNA is TGTGCCACCAGCAGACTGACAGGGGGGATCTACGAG. Translating gives CATSRLTGGIYE. The complete CDR3 protein is CATSRLTGGIYEQYF. The full variable domain, with the rest looked up from reference TRBV15 and TRBJ2-7, is DAMVIQNPRYQVTQFGKPVTLSCSQTLNHNVMYWYQQKSSQAPKLLFHYYDKDFNNEADTPDNFQSRRPNTSFCFLDIRSPGLGDTAMYLCATSRLTGGIYEQYFGPGTRLTVT.

This clone was found many times. The read halts 3 residues ahead of the CDR3 end, with the missing end drawn from the germline J gene. V usage is TRBV13 and J usage is TRBJ1-5; D is unclear. The CDR3 runs to 15 residues. The germline gives CDR1 PRHDT, CDR2 FYEKMQ (reference sequence). V was pared by 5 bases and J by 1 base, with 12 bases between. The part of the CDR3 DNA that was read is TGTGCCAGCAGCCGACGGGGAGGAAGCAATCAGCCC. It codes for CASSRRGGSNQP. The CDR3, in full, reads CASSRRGGSNQPQHF.

This clone was seen a few times. The read is 3 residues too short to cover the CDR3 end, so that end is filled in from the germline J gene. The V and J genes are TRBV19 and TRBJ2-7; 10 bases fit TRBD1. The CDR3 length is 15 residues. The V segment lost 3 bases and the J segment 6 bases; nucleotides outside the gene matches: 8. CDR1 and CDR2 (germline): LNHDA, SQIVND (reference sequence). The CDR3 is CASSIGTGVFFEQYF. The CDR3 DNA, read in part, is TGTGCCAGTAGTATCGGGACAGGGGTTTTTTTCGAG. Using reference TRBV19 and TRBJ2-7 for the parts outside the CDR3, the full variable domain is DGGITQSPKYLFRKEGQNVTLSCEQNLNHDAMYWYRQDPGQGLRLIYYSQIVNDFQKGDIAEGYSVSREKKESFPLTVTSAQKNPTAFYLCASSIGTGVFFEQYFGPGTRLTVT.

This clone was counted at least ten times. The covered CDR3 bases are TGTGCCAGCAGTCCCGCTAACTATGGC. This gives the protein CASSPANYG. The CDR3 in full is CASSPANYGYTF. The chain links TRBV28 to TRBJ1-2; D remains unclear. Coverage ceases 3 residues before the CDR3 finishes, and the germline J gene fills in the end. The ends were cut back, 5 bases at V and 0 bases at J, with 4 bases in the middle. The CDR3 has 12 residues. The germline V gene encodes CDR1 MDHEN and CDR2 SYDVKM.

This clone was seen repeatedly, ten times or more. The CDR3 goes on 3 residues after the read ends, and that part is filled in from the germline J gene. The gene calls are TRBV20-1 and TRBJ1-1; no reliable D call. Germline loops: CDR1 DFQATT, CDR2 SNEGSKA (reference sequence). The CDR3 totals 13 residues. V lost 2 bases to trimming and J lost 5 bases, with 12 bases between them. The DNA read from the CDR3 is TGCAGTGCTAGAAGTAGAGGGTGGACTGAA. This gives the protein CSARSRGWTE. The full CDR3 is CSARSRGWTEAFF.

This clone has at least ten counts. The CDR3 end is not reached by the read, which stops 3 residues before it; the germline J gene fills it in. The chain couples TRBV2 to TRBJ2-4; 7 bases are a match to TRBD1. The CDR3 loop spans 18 amino acids. The V gene's germline CDR1 is SNHLY and CDR2 FYNNEI. V shed 6 bases and J 7 bases; nucleotides not matched to a gene: 21. The CDR3 reads CASRGNRGPFVPENIQYF. The covered CDR3 bases are TGTGCCAGCAGGGGGAACAGGGGCCCCTTTGTCCCAGAGAACATT.

A remark on this clone: The CDR3 is cut off 3 residues early in the read; its end comes from the germline J gene. The chain is built from TRBV7-8 and TRBJ2-5; D ambiguous. Germline loops: CDR1 SGHVS, CDR2 FQNEAQ. The CDR3 totals 14 residues. The V gene lost 0 bases and the J gene lost 5 bases, with 10 bases spanning the gap. Partial CDR3 DNA: TGTGCCAGCAGCTTAGCCGGAGCAGGCGAGACC. As protein: CASSLAGAGET. The complete CDR3 sequence is CASSLAGAGETQYF.

This clone was seen many times. The CDR3 is cut off 3 residues early in the read; its end comes from the germline J gene. The genes are TRBV6-2 or TRBV6-3 and TRBJ1-2; D possibly corresponds to TRBD1 (6 bases). The V end was cut by 6 bases, the J end by 7 bases, with 12 bases between. In germline, CDR1 is MNHEY, CDR2 SVGEGT. The CDR3 runs 12 residues. The covered CDR3 bases are TGTGCCAGCAGGACAGGAGTATTTGGC. Its protein product is CASRTGVFG. The CDR3 reads in full as CASRTGVFGYTF.

This clone was seen repeatedly, ten times or more. The read halts 3 residues ahead of the CDR3 end, with the missing end drawn from the germline J gene. The rearrangement joins TRBV9 to TRBJ2-7, with a weak D call TRBD2 (5 bases). The germline V gene encodes CDR1 SGDLS and CDR2 YYNGEE. Between the trimmed V and J ends, which lost 0 bases and 3 bases, there was a span of 10 bases. The CDR3 runs 14 residues. Incomplete CDR3 DNA: TGTGCCAGCAGCGTAGCTCCGAGCGGCTACGAG. Its protein product is CASSVAPSGYE. The CDR3, in full, reads CASSVAPSGYEQYF.